Each of the 12 T cell receptor beta chains below was sequenced from the same sample in a study of cytomegalovirus exposure and HLA in healthy donors (dated by TCRdb to the late 2010s). The method was the immunoSEQ multiplex PCR assay. The source is immuneACCESS, and TCRdb retained only in-frame sequences with V and J called. Part of the clones is not carried over; for the studies checked, unresolved V genes explain less than half of this, and the remainder is unexplained. The sample table holds some 130,000 clones, of which 86% were seen once. Of the sample, roughly 3% is held by the ten largest clones. Sequenced sample: PBMCs. The receptors stem from a man between 18 and 35 years old in good health and CMV-seronegative.

The rearrangement joins TRBV7-2 to TRBJ2-3; D is unresolved. This CDR3 has 13 amino acids. CDR1 and CDR2 from the germline V gene are SGHTA and FQGNSA. The germline V and J ends were trimmed by 4 bases and 3 bases, with 8 bases remaining between them. CDR3 nucleotide sequence: TGTGCCAGCAGCTCTGCAGCGACAGATACGCAGTATTTT. It encodes CASSSAATDTQYF. Using reference TRBV7-2 and TRBJ2-3 for the parts outside the CDR3, the full variable domain is GAGVSQSPSNKVTEKGKDVELRCDPISGHTALYWYRQSLGQGLEFLIYFQGNSAPDKSGLPSDRFSAERTGGSVSTLTIQRTQQEDSAVYLCASSSAATDTQYFGPGTRLTVL.

V usage is TRBV5-6 and J usage is TRBJ2-5; D ambiguous. This CDR3 region has 13 residues. The V end was cut by 0 bases, the J end by 5 bases, with 8 bases between. Germline-derived CDR1 and CDR2 are SGHDT and YYEEEE. The CDR3 loop reads CASSLGLAETQYF. CDR3 nucleotide sequence: TGTGCCAGCAGCTTGGGACTGGCGGAGACCCAGTACTTC.

V usage is TRBV28 and J usage is TRBJ1-2; D not certain. Germline CDR1 reads MDHEN; CDR2 reads SYDVKM. V was pared by 8 bases and J by 0 bases, with 10 bases between. This CDR3 region has 13 residues. CDR3 in amino acids: CASRESTNYGYTF. The CDR3 DNA sequence: TGTGCCAGCCGGGAATCCACTAACTATGGCTACACCTTC.

The chain couples TRBV13 to TRBJ1-2; 8 nucleotides line up with TRBD1. The germline gives CDR1 PRHDT, CDR2 FYEKMQ (reference sequence). The J segment lost 3 bases and the V segment lost 4 bases, leaving 10 bases of the junction unmatched. The CDR3 consists of 16 residues. The CDR3 here is CASSSIPGQADYGYTF. As DNA, the CDR3 is TGTGCCAGCAGCTCGATACCGGGACAGGCAGACTATGGCTACACCTTC.

This clone was seen a few times. V gene TRBV19 combines with J gene TRBJ1-2; TRBD1 matches 7 bases. Germline V gives CDR1 LNHDA, CDR2 SQIVND (reference sequence). This CDR3 is 12 amino acids long. Trimming cost V 6 bases and J 4 bases; bases outside gene matches: 2. CDR3 residues: CASRRDSYGYTF. DNA of the CDR3: TGTGCCAGTAGGAGGGACAGCTATGGCTACACCTTC.

The DNA for the CDR3 is TGCAGCGTGGGGACAGGGGCCGGTCAGCCCCAGCATTTT. Protein sequence: CSVGTGAGQPQHF. The chain links TRBV29-1 to TRBJ1-5; 10 positions agree with TRBD1. The germline V gene has CDR1 SQVTM and CDR2 ANQGSEA. Trimming cost V 6 bases and J 6 bases; bases outside gene matches: 5. The CDR3 has 13 residues.

CDR3 in amino acids: CASSFEEPAYEQYF. The CDR3 DNA sequence: TGTGCCAGCAGTTTTGAGGAACCAGCCTACGAGCAGTACTTC. The genes are TRBV28 and TRBJ2-7; D remains ambiguous. V gave up 3 bases and J gave up 2 bases, with 11 bases separating them. This CDR3 has 14 amino acids. Per germline, CDR1 MDHEN and CDR2 SYDVKM.

The V call is TRBV28, the J call TRBJ2-7, with 10 nucleotides matching TRBD1. V gave up 6 bases and J gave up 2 bases; unmatched junction bases: 7. The CDR3 extends over 15 amino acids. The V gene's germline CDR1 is MDHEN and CDR2 SYDVKM. Written as DNA, the CDR3 is TGTGCCAGCAGAACGGGACAGGGGATTCCCTACGAGCAGTACTTC. Amino acids: CASRTGQGIPYEQYF.

The rearrangement links TRBV18 to TRBJ2-5; 7 bases fit TRBD1. The germline V gene encodes CDR1 KGHSH and CDR2 LQKENI. CDR3 length: 15 amino acids. V shed 5 bases, J shed 1 base, and the junction held 7 bases outside the gene matches. This CDR3 reads CASSVQGEPQETQYF. The DNA for the CDR3 is TGTGCCAGCTCAGTCCAGGGGGAGCCCCAAGAGACCCAGTACTTC.

The rearrangement uses TRBV19 and TRBJ1-5, with TRBD1 matching 12 bases. CDR3 length: 16 residues. J gave up 2 bases and V 8 bases, and 7 bases lay outside the gene matches. Germline lookup yields CDR1 LNHDA and CDR2 SQIVND (reference sequence). CDR3 protein: CASGDRGLAGNQPQHF. The CDR3 nucleotides are TGTGCCAGTGGGGACAGGGGGCTCGCAGGCAATCAGCCCCAGCATTTT.

CDR3 amino acids: CASRGAYEQYF. The CDR3 DNA reads as TGTGCCAGCAGAGGGGCCTACGAGCAGTACTTC. This rearrangement joins TRBV6-6 to TRBJ2-7; tentatively, D is TRBD1 (5 bases). CDR3 length equals 11 residues. Trimming left V 6 bases short and J 2 bases short, with 5 bases between. The germline CDR1 and CDR2 sequences are MNHNY and SVGAGI (reference sequence).

This clone was detected only once. This chain uses TRBV7-8 with TRBJ2-1; a weak D match, TRBD2 (6 bases). CDR1 SGHVS and CDR2 FQNEAQ come from the germline V gene. Trimming shortened V by 3 bases and J by 8 bases, and 11 bases separated the two germline ends. The CDR3 has 13 residues. The CDR3 region is CASSFPPGDEQFF. For the CDR3, the DNA is TGTGCCAGCAGCTTCCCCCCGGGAGATGAGCAGTTCTTC. The whole variable domain, filled in from reference TRBV7-8 and TRBJ2-1, reads GAGVSQSPRYKVAKRGQDVALRCDPISGHVSLFWYQQALGQGPEFLTYFQNEAQLDKSGLPSDRFFAERPEGSVSTLKIQRTQQEDSAVYLCASSFPPGDEQFFGPGTRLTVL.